Listed here is a single T cell receptor (beta chain). Antigen: not known. These data originate in a study of T cell responses to AZD1222 COVID-19 vaccine. Findings and caveats of the study: Spike-spanning, vaccine-associated CD4 TCRs were dominant at 160-218 and 743-854. Recipients of AZD1222 seropositive at baseline numbered only 6 or 7. Repertoires were collected only later (after the peak T cell response had occurred). The sample set comprised mostly white British donors with more females, and clonal diversity was possibly underestimated.

Per the germline V gene, CDR1 is SGHDN and CDR2 is FVKESK. V was shortened by 4 bases and J by 2 bases, with 18 bases between the two germline ends. The CDR3 loop spans 16 amino acids. TCRdb's table, derived via immunoSEQ multiplex PCR, lists solely in-frame clones and lacks some. Among roughly 120,000 clones listed, roughly 90% were seen once. V is TRBV14 and J is TRBJ2-7; tentative D call: TRBD2 (5 bases). This TCR was sampled from an adult in good health. This specimen consisted of peripheral blood, obtained on day 0 of AZD1222 vaccination. CDR3 DNA sequence: TGTGCCAGCAGCCCTCAAGGGAGCTACCGCACCTACGAGCAGTACTTC. This codes for CASSPQGSYRTYEQYF. Full variable domain (remainder filled in from reference TRBV14 and TRBJ2-7): EAGVTQFPSHSVIEKGQTVTLRCDPISGHDNLYWYRRVMGKEIKFLLHFVKESKQDESGMPNNRFLAERTGGTYSTLKVQPAELEDSGVYFCASSPQGSYRTYEQYFGPGTRLTVT.